A single sample gave rise to the 27 T cell receptor beta chains below, sequenced in a study of blood T cell repertoires in COVID-19. Method: immunoSEQ multiplex PCR; TCRdb's copy keeps in-frame clones and lacks some. The table shows some 200,000 clones, with roughly 84% occurring only once. Material: PBMCs or T cells enriched from blood (not recorded which). The receptor source for this set is a middle-aged man who had recovered from COVID-19.

The rearrangement uses TRBV3-1 (or the pseudogene TRBV3-2) and TRBJ2-1; TRBD2 aligns across 9 bases. Germline CDR1 is LGHDT and CDR2 is YNNKEL (reference sequence). The CDR3 contains 14 residues. J was trimmed by 6 bases and V by 4 bases; bases with no gene match: 4. CDR3 protein: CASSPWRGGNEQFF. CDR3 in DNA: TGTGCCAGCAGCCCCTGGCGGGGGGGCAATGAGCAGTTCTTC.

The chain employs TRBV10-3 and TRBJ1-1; TRBD1 matches at 11 bases. V gave up 0 bases and J gave up 0 bases; unmatched junction bases: 6. The CDR3 has 18 amino acids. Germline V CDR1 and CDR2: ENHRY, SYGVKD. The CDR3 reads CAISESGTGGILNTEAFF. DNA of the CDR3: TGTGCCATCAGTGAGTCCGGGACAGGGGGTATTCTGAACACTGAAGCTTTCTTT.

This clone was seen a single time. V and J are TRBV28 and TRBJ2-5, with TRBD2 identical over 11 bases. With V trimmed by 7 bases and J by 4 bases, 8 bases remained unmatched. The CDR3 contains 15 residues. From germline, CDR1 is MDHEN and CDR2 SYDVKM. The CDR3 sequence is CASTLLAGEAETQYF. As DNA, the CDR3 is TGTGCCAGCACCTTACTAGCGGGGGAAGCAGAGACCCAGTACTTC.

This sequence joins TRBV7-2 and TRBJ2-6, with TRBD1 matching 8 bases. The germline V gene encodes CDR1 SGHTA and CDR2 FQGNSA. Trimming took 4 bases from V and 2 from J; bases not matched to a gene: 1. The CDR3 is made up of 15 amino acids. CDR3: CASSSQGAGANVLTF. CDR3 DNA: TGTGCCAGCAGCTCACAGGGGGCTGGGGCCAACGTCCTGACTTTC.

V gene TRBV5-4 combines with J gene TRBJ1-2; no clear D. CDR1 is SGHNT and CDR2 is YYREEE in the germline V gene (reference sequence). The CDR3 runs to 14 residues. V was clipped by 4 bases and J by 8 bases, with 18 bases between them. The CDR3 reads CASSARLIGFGYTF. The CDR3 nucleotides are TGTGCCAGCAGCGCCCGGTTGATCGGTTTCGGCTACACCTTC.

Written as DNA, the CDR3 is TGTGCCGCCTGGACTCCTGGGCACACTGAAGCTTTCTTT. Translating gives CAAWTPGHTEAFF. The J gene is TRBJ1-1, the V gene TRBV15; D is unclear. Trimming shortened V by 11 bases and J by 3 bases, and 16 bases separated the two germline ends. The CDR3 spans 13 residues. CDR1 is LNHNV and CDR2 is YYDKDF in the germline V gene (reference sequence).

The V and J genes are TRBV2 and TRBJ1-5; 9 bases align to TRBD1. J was trimmed by 9 bases and V by 6 bases; bases with no gene match: 9. The length of the CDR3 is 14 residues. Germline V gene data show CDR1 as SNHLY and CDR2 as FYNNEI. The CDR3 region has the DNA TGTGCCAGCAGACGTACAGGGGGCTTACGGCCCCAGCATTTT. It encodes CASRRTGGLRPQHF.

This chain links TRBV2 with TRBJ1-2; 8 nucleotides agree with TRBD1. The junction had 14 bases not matched to a gene; V was cut back by 6 bases and J by 8 bases. Germline V gives CDR1 SNHLY, CDR2 FYNNEI. The length of the CDR3 is 15 residues. The chain's CDR3 is CASRDMTGEISGYTF. For the CDR3, the DNA is TGTGCCAGCAGAGATATGACAGGGGAAATAAGCGGCTACACCTTC.

V and J are TRBV28 and TRBJ1-3; D uncertain. The V end was cut by 7 bases, the J end by 2 bases, with 9 bases between. Germline V CDR1 and CDR2: MDHEN, SYDVKM. The CDR3 length is 13 residues. CDR3 protein: CASIQQAGNTIYF. CDR3 DNA sequence: TGTGCCAGCATACAGCAGGCTGGAAACACCATATATTTT. Variable domain in full (rest from reference TRBV28 and TRBJ1-3): DVKVTQSSRYLVKRTGEKVFLECVQDMDHENMFWYRQDPGLGLRLIYFSYDVKMKEKGDIPEGYSVSREKKERFSLILESASTNQTSMYLCASIQQAGNTIYFGEGSWLTVV.

This clone has just one count. This sequence joins TRBV12-3 or TRBV12-4 and TRBJ2-7, with 7 bases identical to TRBD1. The trim removed 6 bases at V and 1 base at J, leaving 3 bases unmatched. This CDR3 is 13 amino acids long. The CDR3 loop is CASRRTGSYEQYF. CDR3 DNA: TGTGCCAGCAGGCGGACAGGTTCCTACGAGCAGTACTTC.

The rearrangement uses TRBV6-5 and TRBJ1-6; D perhaps matches TRBD1 (6 bases). This CDR3 is built from 16 residues. V lost 2 bases and J 7 bases, leaving 15 bases between the germline ends. Germline V CDR1 and CDR2: MNHEY, SVGAGI. The CDR3 spells CASSYVGTGYNSPLHF. For the CDR3, the DNA is TGTGCCAGCAGTTACGTGGGCACAGGGTACAATTCACCCCTCCACTTT.

In this sample, this clone turned up once. V usage is TRBV5-5 and J usage is TRBJ2-3; D gene unclear. The CDR3 has 16 amino acids. V was shortened by 2 bases and J by 1 base, with 14 bases between the two germline ends. The germline gives CDR1 SGHKS, CDR2 YYEKEE (reference sequence). As DNA, the CDR3 is TGTGCCAGCAGCTTATTTCCAGATCCCCGCACAGATACGCAGTATTTT. The encoded protein is CASSLFPDPRTDTQYF.

The rearrangement links TRBV7-2 to TRBJ1-4; 9 positions agree with TRBD1. This CDR3 contains 15 residues. J lost 10 bases, V lost 4 bases, and 10 bases had no gene match. Germline assignment: CDR1 SGHTA and CDR2 FQGNSA. The CDR3 region has the DNA TGTGCCAGCAGCTCCCCCGGGACAGGGCTGAGAAAACTGTTTTTT. This translates into CASSSPGTGLRKLFF.

The chain recombines TRBV6-2 or TRBV6-3 with TRBJ2-3; 14 bases align to TRBD2. The length of the CDR3 is 18 residues. Germline CDR1 reads MNHEY; CDR2 reads SVGEGT. After removal of 4 bases from V and 2 bases from J, the junction contained 8 bases not matched to a gene. The CDR3 sequence: CASSSSRLAGGNTDTQYF. The CDR3 DNA follows: TGTGCCAGCAGTTCCTCCCGACTAGCGGGGGGGAACACAGATACGCAGTATTTT.

This chain joins TRBV4-1 and TRBJ2-2; perhaps TRBD1 as D (5 bases). Germline lookup yields CDR1 MGHRA and CDR2 YSYEKL. Trimming pared 1 base from V and 4 bases from J, leaving 16 bases between. The CDR3 is 17 residues long. The CDR3 DNA follows: TGCGCCAGCAGCCAAGTGGGGTTTGGGGCCTTCACCGGGGAGCTGTTTTTT. This sequence encodes CASSQVGFGAFTGELFF.

The gene calls are TRBV5-4 and TRBJ2-5, with 7 bases fitting TRBD2. Unmatched junction bases numbered 7, after V lost 4 bases and J lost 1 base. This CDR3 has 15 amino acids. CDR1 is SGHNT, CDR2 YYREEE, per germline (reference sequence). The CDR3 DNA follows: TGTGCCAGCAGCCCGCCTGGGGGGGGCCAAGAGACCCAGTACTTC. Translating it yields CASSPPGGGQETQYF.

This clone was seen once. The chain is built from TRBV6-5 and TRBJ2-7; 8 bases match TRBD2. The germline V gene encodes CDR1 MNHEY and CDR2 SVGAGI. CDR3 length: 15 amino acids. Germline trimming cut 4 bases from V and 4 bases from J; bases unmatched to any gene: 9. In DNA, the CDR3 is TGTGCCAGCAGTTCCCTTGACGGGGGGGATTACGAGCAGTACTTC. Its translation: CASSSLDGGDYEQYF.

The chain recombines TRBV19 with TRBJ1-5; the D gene is possibly TRBD1 (5 bases). CDR3 length: 16 amino acids. CDR1 and CDR2 from the germline V gene are LNHDA and SQIVND (reference sequence). Trimming pared 7 bases from V and 0 bases from J, leaving 16 bases between. The CDR3 region is CASNGFGTLSNQPQHF. CDR3 in DNA: TGTGCCAGTAACGGATTCGGGACTCTTAGCAATCAGCCCCAGCATTTT.

The chain has TRBV2 and TRBJ1-3; a possible D gene is TRBD1 (6 bases). CDR3 length equals 15 residues. From germline, CDR1 is SNHLY and CDR2 FYNNEI. The V end lost 6 bases, the J end lost 0 bases, and 12 bases lay between the germline ends. CDR3 sequence (DNA): TGTGCCAGCAGCCGGGACACCAACTCTGGAAACACCATATATTTT. It specifies CASSRDTNSGNTIYF.

This chain joins TRBV10-3 and TRBJ1-3, with unresolved D. The CDR3 runs to 16 residues. V dropped 2 bases and J dropped 2 bases, with 13 bases sitting between them. Germline loops: CDR1 ENHRY, CDR2 SYGVKD. The CDR3 bases are TGTGCCATCAGTGAGGCGGGAGGTGCCGCTGGAAACACCATATATTTT. This gives the protein CAISEAGGAAGNTIYF.

The chain joins TRBV6-2 or TRBV6-3 to TRBJ1-1; D is possibly TRBD1 (5 bases). The CDR3 covers 16 residues. CDR1 MNHEY and CDR2 SVGEGT come from the germline V gene. Trimming pared 0 bases from V and 4 bases from J, leaving 15 bases between. In DNA form, the CDR3 reads TGTGCCAGCAGTTACTCGATAGGGGAATTGGGCACTGAAGCTTTCTTT. Its translation: CASSYSIGELGTEAFF.

CDR3 protein: CASSLSQGGLFF. As DNA, the CDR3 is TGTGCCAGCAGCTTAAGTCAGGGGGGACTGTTCTTC. The rearrangement links TRBV7-3 to TRBJ2-1; TRBD1 might be the D (7 bases). Trimming stripped 1 base from V and 15 bases from J, with 13 bases between. CDR3 size: 12 residues. Germline V lookup: CDR1 SGHTA, CDR2 FQGTGA.

The V and J genes are TRBV3-1 (or the pseudogene TRBV3-2) and TRBJ1-3; a possible D gene is TRBD1 (5 bases). The CDR3 runs 13 residues. Germline V gives CDR1 LGHDT, CDR2 YNNKEL (reference sequence). V dropped 8 bases and J dropped 0 bases, with 8 bases sitting between them. The CDR3 reads CASGDSSGNTIYF. The CDR3 coding sequence is TGTGCCAGCGGTGACAGCTCTGGAAACACCATATATTTT.

Of note for this clone: The sample contains more than one DNA sequence encoding this CDR3. V usage is TRBV2 and J usage is TRBJ1-1; 8 bases map to TRBD1. Looked up from germline, CDR1 is SNHLY and CDR2 is FYNNEI. Trimming at V came to 3 bases and at J to 4 bases, leaving 4 bases not matched to a gene. The CDR3 extends over 14 amino acids. The CDR3 sequence is CASSDRGLGTEAFF. CDR3 in DNA: TGTGCCAGCAGTGACAGGGGGCTTGGCACTGAAGCTTTCTTT.

This clone was counted once. The CDR3 DNA is TGTGCCAGCTCAACGGGAAGTGGTGAAGCTTTCTTT. Protein: CASSTGSGEAFF. V gene TRBV18 combines with J gene TRBJ1-1; D ambiguous. The CDR3 runs to 12 residues. Looked up from germline, CDR1 is KGHSH and CDR2 is LQKENI. V lost 5 bases and J 7 bases, leaving 11 bases between the germline ends.

The V call is TRBV7-6, the J call TRBJ1-1; 8 positions match TRBD1. The CDR3 has 17 residues. The ends lost 6 bases at V and 0 bases at J; junction bases unmatched: 12. The V gene's germline CDR1 is SGHVS and CDR2 FNYEAQ. CDR3 in DNA: TGTGCCAGCAGTAGAGGGACAGGACAATTCATGAACACTGAAGCTTTCTTT. It is translated as CASSRGTGQFMNTEAFF. Looking up the rest from reference TRBV7-6 and TRBJ1-1 gives the full variable domain: GAGVSQSPRYKVTKRGQDVALRCDPISGHVSLYWYRQALGQGPEFLTYFNYEAQQDKSGLPNDRFSAERPEGSISTLTIQRTEQRDSAMYRCASSRGTGQFMNTEAFFGQGTRLTVV.

The chain uses TRBV19 and TRBJ1-2; D gene ambiguous. The CDR3 consists of 15 residues. V was shortened by 3 bases and J by 0 bases, with 11 bases between the two germline ends. CDR1 is LNHDA, CDR2 SQIVND, per germline (reference sequence). In DNA, the CDR3 is TGTGCCAGTAGTATTGCGGGATCTTCTAACTATGGCTACACCTTC. Translated, it gives CASSIAGSSNYGYTF.